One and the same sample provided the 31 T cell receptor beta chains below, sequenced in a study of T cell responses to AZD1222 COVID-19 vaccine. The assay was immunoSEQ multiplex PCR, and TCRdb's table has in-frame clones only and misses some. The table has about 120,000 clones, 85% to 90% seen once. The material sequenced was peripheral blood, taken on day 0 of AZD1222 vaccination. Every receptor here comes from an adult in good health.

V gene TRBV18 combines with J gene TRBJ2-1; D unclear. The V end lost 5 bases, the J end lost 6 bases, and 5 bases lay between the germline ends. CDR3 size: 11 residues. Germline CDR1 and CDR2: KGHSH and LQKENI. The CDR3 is CASSNGNEQFF. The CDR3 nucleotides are TGTGCCAGCTCAAACGGCAATGAGCAGTTCTTC.

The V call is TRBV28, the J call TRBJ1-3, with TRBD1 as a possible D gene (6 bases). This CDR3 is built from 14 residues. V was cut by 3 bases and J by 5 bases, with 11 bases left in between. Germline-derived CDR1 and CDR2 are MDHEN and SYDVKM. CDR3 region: CASSLLGARNTIYF. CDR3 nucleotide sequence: TGTGCCAGCAGTTTGCTGGGGGCTAGAAACACCATATATTTT.

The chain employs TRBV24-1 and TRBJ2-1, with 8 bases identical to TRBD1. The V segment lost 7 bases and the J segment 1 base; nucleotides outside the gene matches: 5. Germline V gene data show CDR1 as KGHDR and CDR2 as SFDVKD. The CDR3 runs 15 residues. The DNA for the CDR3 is TGTGCCACCAGCGGGACAGGTGGTTCCTACAATGAGCAGTTCTTC. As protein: CATSGTGGSYNEQFF.

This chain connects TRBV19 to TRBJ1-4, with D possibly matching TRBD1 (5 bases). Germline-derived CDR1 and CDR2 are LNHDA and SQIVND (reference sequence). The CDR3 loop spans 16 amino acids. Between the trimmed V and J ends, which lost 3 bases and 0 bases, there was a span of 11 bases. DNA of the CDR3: TGTGCCAGTAGTATGTCGGGACGTGCAACTAATGAAAAACTGTTTTTT. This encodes CASSMSGRATNEKLFF. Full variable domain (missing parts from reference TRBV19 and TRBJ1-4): DGGITQSPKYLFRKEGQNVTLSCEQNLNHDAMYWYRQDPGQGLRLIYYSQIVNDFQKGDIAEGYSVSREKKESFPLTVTSAQKNPTAFYLCASSMSGRATNEKLFFGSGTQLSVL.

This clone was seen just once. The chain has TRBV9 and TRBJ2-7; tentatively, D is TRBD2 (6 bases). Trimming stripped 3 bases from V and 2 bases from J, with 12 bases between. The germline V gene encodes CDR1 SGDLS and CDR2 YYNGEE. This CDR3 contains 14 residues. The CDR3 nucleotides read TGTGCCAGCAGCGACCGGGACTTCGCCTACGAGCAGTACTTC. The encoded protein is CASSDRDFAYEQYF.

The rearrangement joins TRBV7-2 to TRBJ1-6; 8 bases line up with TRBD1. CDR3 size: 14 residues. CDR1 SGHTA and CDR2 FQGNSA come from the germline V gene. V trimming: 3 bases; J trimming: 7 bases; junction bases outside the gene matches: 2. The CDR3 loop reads CASSLDRVNSPLHF. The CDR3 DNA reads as TGTGCCAGCAGCTTGGACAGGGTGAATTCACCCCTCCACTTT.

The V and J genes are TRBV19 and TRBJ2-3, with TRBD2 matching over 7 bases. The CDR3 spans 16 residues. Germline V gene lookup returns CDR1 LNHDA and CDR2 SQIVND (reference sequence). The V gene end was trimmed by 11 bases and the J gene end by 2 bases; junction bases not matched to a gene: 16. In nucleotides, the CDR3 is TGTGCCCTTACTCAAAGGCGGGAGTACTACACAGATACGCAGTATTTT. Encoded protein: CALTQRREYYTDTQYF.

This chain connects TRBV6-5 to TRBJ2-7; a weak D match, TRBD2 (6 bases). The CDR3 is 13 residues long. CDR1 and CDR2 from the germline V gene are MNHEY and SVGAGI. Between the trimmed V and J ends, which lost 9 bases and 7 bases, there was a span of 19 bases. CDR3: CASPDGGNREQYF. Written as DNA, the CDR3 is TGTGCCAGTCCGGACGGGGGAAACCGGGAGCAGTACTTC.

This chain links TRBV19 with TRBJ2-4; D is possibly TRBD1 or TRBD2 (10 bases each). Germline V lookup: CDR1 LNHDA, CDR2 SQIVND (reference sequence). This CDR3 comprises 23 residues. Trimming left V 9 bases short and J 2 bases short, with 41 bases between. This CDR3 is CARRTPGQGMTSGLGKTKNIQYF. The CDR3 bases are TGTGCCAGACGCACTCCGGGACAGGGGATGACTAGCGGGCTTGGAAAAACCAAAAACATTCAGTACTTC.

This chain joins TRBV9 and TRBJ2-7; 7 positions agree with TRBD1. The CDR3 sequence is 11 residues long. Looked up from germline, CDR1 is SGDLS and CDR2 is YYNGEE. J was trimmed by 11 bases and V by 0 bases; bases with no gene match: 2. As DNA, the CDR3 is TGTGCCAGCAGCGTAGTAGGGGGCGAGTACTTC. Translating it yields CASSVVGGEYF.

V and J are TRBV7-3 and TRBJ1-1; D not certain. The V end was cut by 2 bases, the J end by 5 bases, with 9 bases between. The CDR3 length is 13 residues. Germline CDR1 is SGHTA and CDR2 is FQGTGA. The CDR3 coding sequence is TGTGCCAGCAGCTTATATTTGAGAACTGAAGCTTTCTTT. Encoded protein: CASSLYLRTEAFF.

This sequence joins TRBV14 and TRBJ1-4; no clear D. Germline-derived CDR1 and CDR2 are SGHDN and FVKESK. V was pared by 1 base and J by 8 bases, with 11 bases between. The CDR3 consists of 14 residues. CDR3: CASSQGASREKLFF. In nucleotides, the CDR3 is TGTGCCAGCAGCCAAGGGGCGTCGAGGGAAAAACTGTTTTTT.

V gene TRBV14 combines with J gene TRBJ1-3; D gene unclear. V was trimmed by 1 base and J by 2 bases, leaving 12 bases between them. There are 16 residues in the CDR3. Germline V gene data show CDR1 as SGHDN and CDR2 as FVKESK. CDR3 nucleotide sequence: TGTGCCAGCAGCCAAGTGTGGGGTACTCCTGGAAACACCATATATTTT. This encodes CASSQVWGTPGNTIYF.

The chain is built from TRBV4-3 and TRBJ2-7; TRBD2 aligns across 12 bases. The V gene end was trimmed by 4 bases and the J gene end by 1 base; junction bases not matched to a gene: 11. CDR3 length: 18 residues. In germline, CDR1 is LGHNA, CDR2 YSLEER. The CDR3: CASSLLVASGRGSYEQYF. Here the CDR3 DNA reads TGCGCCAGCAGCCTCCTGGTCGCTAGCGGGAGGGGGTCCTACGAGCAGTACTTC.

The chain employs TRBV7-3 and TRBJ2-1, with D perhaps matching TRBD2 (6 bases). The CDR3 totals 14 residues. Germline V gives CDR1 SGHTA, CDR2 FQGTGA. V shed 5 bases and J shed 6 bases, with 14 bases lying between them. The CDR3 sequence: CASSPLGGSNEQFF. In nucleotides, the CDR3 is TGTGCCAGCAGCCCCCTGGGGGGATCCAATGAGCAGTTCTTC.

The CDR3 is CAISEGGASGNTIYF. Written as DNA, the CDR3 is TGTGCCATCAGTGAAGGGGGCGCCTCTGGAAACACCATATATTTT. This chain joins TRBV10-3 and TRBJ1-3, with 7 bases lining up with TRBD1. The CDR3 is made up of 15 amino acids. CDR1 ENHRY and CDR2 SYGVKD come from the germline V gene. J gave up 0 bases and V 3 bases, and 2 bases lay outside the gene matches.

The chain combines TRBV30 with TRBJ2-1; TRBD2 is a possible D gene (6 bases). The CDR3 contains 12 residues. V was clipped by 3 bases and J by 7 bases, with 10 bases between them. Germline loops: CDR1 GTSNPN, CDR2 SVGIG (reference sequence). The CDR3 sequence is CAWSPGTNEQFF. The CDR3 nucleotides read TGTGCCTGGAGCCCGGGGACTAATGAGCAGTTCTTC.

The CDR3 region is CATSGLYGYTF. The CDR3 coding sequence is TGTGCCACCAGTGGCCTCTATGGCTACACCTTC. The genes are TRBV24-1 and TRBJ1-2; D ambiguous. The CDR3 is made up of 11 amino acids. The germline gives CDR1 KGHDR, CDR2 SFDVKD. The V gene lost 5 bases and the J gene lost 4 bases, with 4 bases spanning the gap.

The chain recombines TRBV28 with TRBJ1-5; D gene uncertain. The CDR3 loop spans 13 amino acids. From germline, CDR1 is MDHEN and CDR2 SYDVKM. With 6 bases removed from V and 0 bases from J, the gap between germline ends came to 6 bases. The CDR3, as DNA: TGTGCCAGCAGCCACGGTAGCAATCAGCCCCAGCATTTT. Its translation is CASSHGSNQPQHF.

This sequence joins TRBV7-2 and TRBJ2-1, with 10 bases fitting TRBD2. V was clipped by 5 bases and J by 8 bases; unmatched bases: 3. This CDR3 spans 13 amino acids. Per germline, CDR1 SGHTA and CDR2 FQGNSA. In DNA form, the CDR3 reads TGTGCCAGCAGCCCTAGCGGGAGTCATGAGCAGTTCTTC. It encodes CASSPSGSHEQFF.

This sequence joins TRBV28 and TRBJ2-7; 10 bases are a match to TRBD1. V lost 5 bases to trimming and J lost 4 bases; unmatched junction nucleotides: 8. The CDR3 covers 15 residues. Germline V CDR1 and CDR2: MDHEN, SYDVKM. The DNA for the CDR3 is TGTGCCAGCAGTACCCCACCGGGACAGGGGTACGAGCAGTACTTC. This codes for CASSTPPGQGYEQYF.

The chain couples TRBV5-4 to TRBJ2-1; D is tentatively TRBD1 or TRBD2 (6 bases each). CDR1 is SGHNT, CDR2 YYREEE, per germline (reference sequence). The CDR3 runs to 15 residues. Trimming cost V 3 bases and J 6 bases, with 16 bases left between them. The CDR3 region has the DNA TGTGCCAGCAGCTCCACGGCACAGGGAGGCAATGAGCAGTTCTTC. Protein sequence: CASSSTAQGGNEQFF.

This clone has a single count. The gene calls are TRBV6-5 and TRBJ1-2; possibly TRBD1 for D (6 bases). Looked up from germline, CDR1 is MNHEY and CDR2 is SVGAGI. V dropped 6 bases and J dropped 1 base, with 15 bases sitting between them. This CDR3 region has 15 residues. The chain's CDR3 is CASSTGTNVNYGYTF. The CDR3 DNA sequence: TGTGCCAGCAGCACCGGGACAAATGTTAACTATGGCTACACCTTC.

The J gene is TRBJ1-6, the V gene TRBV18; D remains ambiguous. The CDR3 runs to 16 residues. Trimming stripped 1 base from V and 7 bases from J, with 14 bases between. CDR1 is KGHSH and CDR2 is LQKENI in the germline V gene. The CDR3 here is CASSPLGGQWNSPLHF. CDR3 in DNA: TGTGCCAGCTCACCACTAGGAGGCCAATGGAATTCACCCCTCCACTTT.

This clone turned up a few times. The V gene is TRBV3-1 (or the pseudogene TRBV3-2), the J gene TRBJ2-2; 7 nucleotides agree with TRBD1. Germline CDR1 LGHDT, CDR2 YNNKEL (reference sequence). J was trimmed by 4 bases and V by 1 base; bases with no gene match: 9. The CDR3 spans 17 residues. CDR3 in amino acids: CASSQGTGRIGTGELFF. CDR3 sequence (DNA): TGTGCCAGCAGCCAAGGGACAGGACGGATAGGCACCGGGGAGCTGTTTTTT.

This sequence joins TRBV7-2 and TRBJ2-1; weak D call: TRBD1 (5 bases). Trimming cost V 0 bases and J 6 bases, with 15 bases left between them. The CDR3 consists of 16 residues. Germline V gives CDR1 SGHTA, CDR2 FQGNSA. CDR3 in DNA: TGTGCCAGCAGCTTAGCCCTAGGACATCCCGTCAATGAGCAGTTCTTC. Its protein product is CASSLALGHPVNEQFF.

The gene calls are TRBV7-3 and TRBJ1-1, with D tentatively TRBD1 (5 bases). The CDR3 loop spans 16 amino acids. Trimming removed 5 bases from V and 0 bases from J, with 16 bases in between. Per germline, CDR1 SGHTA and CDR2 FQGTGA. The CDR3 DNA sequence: TGTGCCAGCAGCCCGACCGGGACGGTCATGAACACTGAAGCTTTCTTT. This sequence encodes CASSPTGTVMNTEAFF.

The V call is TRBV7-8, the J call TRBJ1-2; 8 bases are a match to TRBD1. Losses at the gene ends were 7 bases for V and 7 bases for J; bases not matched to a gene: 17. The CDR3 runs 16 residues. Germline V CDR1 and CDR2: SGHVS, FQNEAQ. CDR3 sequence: CASNLNAAGGSTGYTF. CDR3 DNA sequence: TGTGCCAGCAACCTCAATGCGGCAGGGGGCAGTACTGGCTACACCTTC.

The CDR3 sequence is CASSPTANTGELFF. In DNA, the CDR3 is TGTGCCAGCAGCCCAACGGCGAACACCGGGGAGCTGTTTTTT. The rearrangement links TRBV16 to TRBJ2-2; D is unresolved. Germline assignment: CDR1 KGHSY and CDR2 FQNENV. V dropped 4 bases and J dropped 0 bases, with 6 bases sitting between them. CDR3 length: 14 residues.

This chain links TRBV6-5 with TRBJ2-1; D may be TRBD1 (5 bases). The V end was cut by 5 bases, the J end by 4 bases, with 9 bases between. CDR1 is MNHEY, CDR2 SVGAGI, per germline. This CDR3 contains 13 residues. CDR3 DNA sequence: TGTGCCAGCAGTAGGGGTCCTTACAATGAGCAGTTCTTC. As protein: CASSRGPYNEQFF.

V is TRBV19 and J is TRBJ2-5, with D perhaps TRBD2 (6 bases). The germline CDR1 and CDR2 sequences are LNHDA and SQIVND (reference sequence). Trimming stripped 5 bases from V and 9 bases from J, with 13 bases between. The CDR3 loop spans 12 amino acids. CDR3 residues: CASSPGTGAQYF. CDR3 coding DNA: TGTGCCAGTAGTCCCGGGACGGGGGCCCAGTACTTC.